Presented here are 4 T cell receptor beta chains from one specimen sequenced in a study of post-analysis software for immune sequencing data. Unique molecular identifiers had been added to the TCR beta cDNA libraries. One entry per CDR3 protein, called by TCRdb with MiXCR from the PCR reads. The sample contains fewer than 850,000 distinct CDR3 sequences, 25% to 30% of which appear only once. Findings of the study overall: Included in a set of several TRBV segments more frequent in patients than controls were TRBV5-6, TRBV5-1 and TRBV20-1.

Their antigen targets remain unknown. The specimen was blood. Receptor source: a girl aged 10 to 17 with multiple sclerosis.

The V call is TRBV5-1, the J call TRBJ1-1, with 9 bases identical to TRBD1. V was clipped by 0 bases and J by 1 base; unmatched bases: 7. Germline values: CDR1 SGHRS, CDR2 YFSETQ. This CDR3 has 17 residues. DNA for the CDR3: TGCGCCAGCAGCTTGGGGACAGGGGCCAATCCGAACACTGAAGCTTTCTTT. Its protein is CASSLGTGANPNTEAFF.

CDR3 region: CASSPDQRSGYTF. The CDR3 DNA is TGTGCCAGCTCACCGGACCAGAGGAGCGGCTACACCTTC. The chain joins TRBV18 to TRBJ1-2; D unclear. Trimming cost V 3 bases and J 8 bases, with 13 bases left between them. Germline-derived CDR1 and CDR2 are KGHSH and LQKENI. The CDR3 contains 13 residues. The whole variable domain, remainder taken from reference TRBV18 and TRBJ1-2, is NAGVMQNPRHLVRRRGQEARLRCSPMKGHSHVYWYRQLPEEGLKFMVYLQKENIIDESGMPKERFSAEFPKEGPSILRIQQVVRGDSAAYFCASSPDQRSGYTFGSGTRLTVV.

In this sample, this clonotype turned up a few times. This chain joins TRBV5-1 and TRBJ2-7; unclear D gene. Trimming left V 0 bases short and J 2 bases short, with 9 bases between. This CDR3 has 14 residues. Germline V gene sequence: CDR1 SGHRS, CDR2 YFSETQ. The CDR3 nucleotides read TGCGCCAGCAGCTTGGCACCGGTGACCTACGAGCAGTACTTC. This translates into CASSLAPVTYEQYF. The full variable domain, its missing parts supplied by reference TRBV5-1 and TRBJ2-7, is KAGVTQTPRYLIKTRGQQVTLSCSPISGHRSVSWYQQTPGQGLQFLFEYFSETQRNKGNFPGRFSGRQFSNSRSEMNVSTLELGDSALYLCASSLAPVTYEQYFGPGTRLTVT.

This clonotype was recorded a few times. The chain couples TRBV7-2 to TRBJ1-2, with D perhaps matching TRBD1 (5 bases). Germline CDR1 reads SGHTA; CDR2 reads FQGNSA. The CDR3 length is 15 residues. V lost 5 bases, J lost 5 bases, and 18 bases lay in between. For the CDR3, the DNA is TGTGCCAGCAGCCAAGCCCCGGGACGGAATTATGGCTACACCTTC. It yields the protein CASSQAPGRNYGYTF.